This T cell receptor (beta chain) was obtained from a study of blood T cell repertoires in COVID-19. Background on the study: The United States, Italy and Spain provided the acute and convalescent COVID-19 samples. Sources were T cells, B-cell-depleted T cells, or PBMCs; the material itself was cDNA or gDNA.

The assay was immunoSEQ multiplex PCR, and TCRdb's table has in-frame clones only and misses some. The data contain about 130,000 clones, 80% to 85% of them singletons. Germline loops: CDR1 LGHNT, CDR2 FRNRAP. The V gene end was trimmed by 2 bases and the J gene end by 6 bases; junction bases not matched to a gene: 8. The CDR3 consists of 15 residues. V gene TRBV12-5 combines with J gene TRBJ2-7; TRBD1 agrees at 9 bases. The sequencing input was peripheral blood. The clonotype comes from a woman in her 30s who had recovered from COVID-19. The CDR3 nucleotides are TGTGCTAGTGGTTTGCCGGGACAGGGAATCGGCGAGCAGTACTTC. This gives the protein CASGLPGQGIGEQYF.